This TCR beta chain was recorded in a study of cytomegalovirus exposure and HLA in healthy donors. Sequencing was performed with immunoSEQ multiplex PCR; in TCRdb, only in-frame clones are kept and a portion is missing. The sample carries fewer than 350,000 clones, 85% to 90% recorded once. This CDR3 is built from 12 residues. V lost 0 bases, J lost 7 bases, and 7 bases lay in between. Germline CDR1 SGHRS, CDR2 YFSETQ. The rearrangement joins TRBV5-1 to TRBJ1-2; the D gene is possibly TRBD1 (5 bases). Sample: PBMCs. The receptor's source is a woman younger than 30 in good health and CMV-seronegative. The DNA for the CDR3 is TGCGCCAGCAGCTTGGGACAGTTTGGCTACACCTTC. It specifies CASSLGQFGYTF.